This is a list of T cell receptor beta chains from one sample in a study of T cell responses to AZD1222 COVID-19 vaccine. This table comes from immunoSEQ multiplex PCR, and its TCRdb copy is limited to in-frame clones, with some not included. Here the sample spans about 88,000 clones, about nine tenths being singletons. Sequences were derived from peripheral blood, sampled 28 days after the second AZD1222 dose. The receptors derive from an adult who received the AZD1222 COVID-19 vaccine. Both conserved end residues are part of each CDR3. A D gene is named only where the DNA matches it firmly.

d_call,v_call,cdr3_aa
NA,TRBV9,CASSVGSWETQYF
NA,TRBV7-9,CASSLGQTRETQYF
NA,TRBV3-1/TRBV3-2,CPPSQERGRGAGELFF
NA,TRBV12-1,CASSFETGVGSYEQYF
NA,TRBV6-2/TRBV6-3,CASSYGGVSYEQYF
NA,TRBV5-1,CASSLGTEAFF
NA,TRBV18,CASSPIRGGGQPQHF
TRBD1,TRBV28,CASTGGSYEQYF
TRBD1,TRBV3-1/TRBV3-2,CASSQWDRGDTEAFF
NA,TRBV24-1,CATAGGNYGYTF
TRBD1,TRBV19,CASRDREVEGEQFF
NA,TRBV28,CASSPDRFDEKLFF
NA,TRBV18,CASSPLGGGTEAFF
NA,TRBV28,CASSARISTEAFF
NA,TRBV7-6,CASSPQLSTSGNTIYF
TRBD2,TRBV19,CASSIFGGGGQETQYF